This T cell receptor beta chain appears in the sequencing data of a study of T cells in Graves' hyperthyroidism and ophthalmopathy. Using RNA transcripts as the source, TCR beta CDR3 regions were amplified. A first-round RT-PCR of the TCR CDR3 used the HTBI primer set. TCRdb processed the multiplex PCR reads anew with MiXCR; each CDR3 protein has one entry. The repertoire holds about 290,000 distinct CDR3 sequences, roughly an eighth seen once, with 7.9% in the top ten. Broader study findings: Peripheral blood also featured most of the thyroid clonotypes expanded above 0.001. It was a median approximately 6.9 months before onset that the model predicted ophthalmopathy.

V was pared by 3 bases and J by 6 bases, with 1 base of the junction left unmatched. The CDR3 loop spans 15 amino acids. The germline V gene has CDR1 MDHEN and CDR2 SYDVKM. In its sample, this clonotype was seen many times. What it binds is unknown. Stable disease denoted Graves' hyperthyroidism without ophthalmopathy progression within 18 months. Patients showing uncontrolled infection, other autoimmune disease, pregnancy or lactation were ineligible. The receptor's source is a woman between 40 and 55 years old with Graves' hyperthyroidism. The specimen sequenced was blood. This rearrangement joins TRBV28 to TRBJ2-1, with 14 bases that match TRBD2. Here the CDR3 DNA reads TGTGCCAGCAGTTTGACTAGCGGGAGGGGCAATGAGCAGTTCTTC. Translation: CASSLTSGRGNEQFF. Full variable domain (rest looked up from reference TRBV28 and TRBJ2-1): DVKVTQSSRYLVKRTGEKVFLECVQDMDHENMFWYRQDPGLGLRLIYFSYDVKMKEKGDIPEGYSVSREKKERFSLILESASTNQTSMYLCASSLTSGRGNEQFFGPGTRLTVL.